The subject of this entry is one TCR beta chain. The target of this receptor is not known. Nothing much larger sits one base from this clone, and base qualities are not available. The approximately 39 donors, aged about 6 to 95 years, were systemically healthy Caucasian individuals from Russia. Each donor gave around 9.9 milliliters of peripheral blood, collected into EDTA-treated Vacutainer tubes. Ficoll-Paque density-gradient centrifugation was used to isolate PBMCs, with at least 6.5 million per sample. Total RNA was extracted from PBMCs with Trizol reagent, with at least 6 micrograms obtained per sample. For every donor, flow cytometry on a PBMC aliquot measured the percentage of naive CD45RAhigh/CD27high T cells. The sample comes from a study of blood T cells in healthy people across ages (dated by TCRdb to between 2015 and 2017). Regarding the study in general: Template switching captured roughly one uniquely barcoded TCR beta cDNA molecule per two T cells in model experiments. Age-related changes in TCR beta repertoire diversity were measured in the study by deep sequencing normalized with unique cDNA molecular identifiers. Four age groups were formed from the donors: young (average about 16 years), middle-aged (around 41), aged (around 62) and long-lived (more than 75). Donors of different ages were randomly distributed across sequencing lanes to avoid experimental bias. The study analyzed two additional independent replicas of 1 million unique cDNA reads from the same blood draw for two donors, one aged 18 to 30 and one aged 80 or older. What the study reported, not specific to this receptor: Total diversity estimates from one million sequenced T cells were considered lower bounds and underestimates. Because profiling used bulk unsorted PBMCs, naive and antigen-experienced compartments could not be compared conclusively. Because donor CMV infection status was unknown, age-related changes in expanded clonotypes were potentially confounded. A strong correlation was found between observed TCR beta diversity and the percentage of naive T cells measured by flow cytometry. Compared with the aged group, the long-lived group had more naive CD4+ T cells, fewer expanded clones and increased TCR diversity, a pattern suggesting age selection. Observed TCR beta diversity per million T cells fell roughly linearly with age, and a significant reduction was already apparent by age around 36.

The library was obtained by 5' RACE. Sequencing took place on an Illumina HiSeq 2500. A second roughly 6 to 12 cycle PCR used a sample-barcoded 5' primer and a J-beta primer mix. A unique molecular identifier was introduced onto each TCR beta cDNA molecule by a template-switch 5' adaptor carrying 12 random nucleotides. At least 2.5 million CDR3-containing paired-end reads were obtained from each sample. The Mint cDNA synthesis kit, primed by a TRBC-specific oligonucleotide, was used to synthesize first-strand cDNA from all RNA. Following uracil-DNA glycosylase treatment, a first 18-cycle PCR with universal primers M1SS and BC2_uni_R was performed on all cDNA. The authors' analysis ran thus. For normalization, 1 million high-quality reads were randomly selected from each sample, with every read carrying a distinct molecular identifier. Instead of being binned into consensus sequences, reads with shared molecular identifiers were discarded. CDR3 identification, clonotype clustering and error correction used MiTCR with a Q25 quality threshold and the strictest error-elimination algorithm. Lower-bound total TCR beta diversity was estimated with a nonparametric unseen species model using Euler transformation. TCRdb passed the public sequencing reads through fastp at Q25 and MiXCR, retaining productive beta sequences. Each record represents a unique CDR3 protein, reported with the most common genes and DNA among its rows. The V and J calls were not made by the authors but by TCRdb's processing. A total of around 1.5 million distinct CDR3 sequences appear in this sample, about 35% of them only once. Of the sample, approximately 10% is held by the ten largest clones.

V has 5 bases trimmed and J has 4 bases trimmed; junction bases matching no gene number 5. According to the germline V gene, CDR1 reads SGHDN and CDR2 reads FVKESK. Its CDR3 holds 14 amino acids, cysteine through phenylalanine. The read is trimmed to its CDR3 DNA, 42 bases read in frame from base 1. The sequence came from a woman aged 25 to 39 in good health. The sequencing sample was made of blood. This sequence uses TRBV14 and TRBJ2-7; TRBD2 fits 10 bases in the junction. CDR3 loop: CASSTGLARYEQYF. The base sequence is TGTGCCAGCAGCACGGGACTAGCGAGATACGAGCAGTACTTC.